Below, 2 T cell receptor beta chains from the same sample are listed, as sequenced in a study of vaccination and CD4 T cells after COVID-19. Sequence data for DNA of cultured CD4+ T cells were generated by the Oncomine TCR Beta short-read assay. Investigators isolated genomic DNA from cultured CD4+ T cells. One entry per CDR3 protein results from TCRdb running MiXCR on the PCR reads. The repertoire consists of some 8,500 distinct CDR3 sequences, with over 35% occurring once and the leading ten covering roughly a fifth. Sample treatment: roughly 10-day PBMC culture with coronavirus spike peptide pools or control peptides (ViraFEST assay). CD4+ T-cell collection from the unexposed donor predated the COVID-19 pandemic (2011-2018). The antigens of these receptors remain unknown. The sequenced sample consisted of CD4+ T cells from blood, cultured in vitro. All receptors come from a human donor in good health.

This clonotype has just a few counts. This rearrangement joins TRBV20-1 to TRBJ2-1; 11 nucleotides agree with TRBD2. Trimming cost V 5 bases and J 4 bases; bases outside gene matches: 4. Looked up from germline, CDR1 is DFQATT and CDR2 is SNEGSKA (reference sequence). CDR3 length: 14 amino acids. The DNA of the CDR3 is TGCAGTGCTGATAGCGGGAGGGCATACAATGAGCAGTTCTTC. It encodes CSADSGRAYNEQFF.

This clonotype was picked up a small number of times. The chain carries TRBV20-1 and TRBJ1-1; possible D gene TRBD1, 5 bases. In germline, CDR1 is DFQATT, CDR2 SNEGSKA (reference sequence). The CDR3 runs to 13 residues. V lost 6 bases and J lost 4, with 15 bases in between. DNA of the CDR3: TGCAGTGCCCCGAAGCAGGGTCTCACTGAAGCTTTCTTT. Protein sequence: CSAPKQGLTEAFF.